This T cell receptor beta chain appears in the sequencing data of a study of blood T cell repertoires in COVID-19. For the study at large: Collection of acute and convalescent COVID-19 samples took place in the United States, Italy and Spain. PBMCs, B-cell-depleted T cells, or T cells provided the cDNA or gDNA that made up the material.

Original handling: Amplifying reference gene primers gave estimates of nucleated cell counts. Produced via immunoSEQ multiplex PCR; TCRdb's table is partial and in-frame only. V and J calls and clone size are copied from that table; D and trimming were computed from the DNA. Of fewer than 400,000 clones in the sample, approximately 81% were seen once. The J segment lost 5 bases and the V segment lost 5 bases, leaving 4 bases of the junction unmatched. Germline V gene sequence: CDR1 MNHEY, CDR2 SVGAGI. The CDR3 length is 15 residues. The chain joins TRBV6-5 to TRBJ2-1; 12 nucleotides align to TRBD2. Material for sequencing was peripheral blood. The source of this sequence is a woman under 30 with acute or convalescent COVID-19. CDR3 in amino acids: CASSLAGGENNEQFF. The CDR3 nucleotides read TGTGCCAGCAGTCTAGCGGGGGGGGAGAACAATGAGCAGTTCTTC.